A selection of T cell receptor beta chains follows, all from one sample in a study of blood T cells in healthy people across ages. TCRdb called the 5' RACE reads again in MiXCR, with one record for every CDR3 protein. Among roughly 800,000 distinct CDR3 sequences listed, over 45% were seen once. Sample: blood. The receptor set was obtained from a man in his thirties or forties in good health. Both conserved end residues are part of each CDR3. Fields, in order: V gene, J gene, D gene, clone size, CDR3 DNA, CDR3 protein. A D gene is named only where the DNA matches it firmly. Some rows mark clone size as missing; the rest say once, few, many or name a class of expanded clone.

>TRBV20-1|TRBJ2-1|-|-
TGCAGTGCTAGAGATCTGGGCGACTATTACAATGAGCAGTTCTTC
CSARDLGDYYNEQFF
>TRBV20-1|TRBJ2-7|-|few
TGCAGTGCTAGATGGGGGAGCAGCTACGAGCAGTACTTC
CSARWGSSYEQYF
>TRBV7-2|TRBJ2-7|TRBD2|many
TGTGCCAGCAGCTTCCAGCGGGAGAGGAACGAGCAGTACTTC
CASSFQRERNEQYF
>TRBV7-9|TRBJ2-5|-|-
TGTGCCAGCAGCTTATTGGTCGTCGGCCAAGAGACCCAGTACTTC
CASSLLVVGQETQYF
>TRBV12-3/TRBV12-4|TRBJ2-7|-|-
TGTGCCAGCAGCCCCGGGGGGCGGATCTACGAGCAGTACTTC
CASSPGGRIYEQYF
>TRBV6-5|TRBJ2-5|TRBD1|few
TGTGCCAGCAGTGACTCTGAGGCGGGACAGGGGGCCGCAGAGACCCAGTACTTC
CASSDSEAGQGAAETQYF
>TRBV29-1|TRBJ2-1|-|few
TGCAGCTTCCGACTCCTCAACCTTCCGGGCTCCTACAATGAGCAGTTCTTC
CSFRLLNLPGSYNEQFF
>TRBV12-3/TRBV12-4|TRBJ2-3|TRBD2|-
TGTGCCAGCGGCCCCCTCCTAGCGGGCCCGCAGTATTTT
CASGPLLAGPQYF
>TRBV4-3|TRBJ2-7|TRBD2|-
TGCGCCAGCAGCCAAGACGGGCTAGCGGCCTCCTACGAGCAGTACTTC
CASSQDGLAASYEQYF
>TRBV3-1|TRBJ2-7|TRBD1|few
TGTGCCAGCAGCCAAGTGGGACAGGATGCTTCCTACGAGCAGTACTTC
CASSQVGQDASYEQYF
>TRBV29-1|TRBJ2-3|-|few
TGCAGCGCACCCCTGGGTAGCACAGATACGCAGTATTTT
CSAPLGSTDTQYF
>TRBV4-2|TRBJ1-5|-|-
TGTGCCAGCAGCCAAGAGGTCCGAGGCAATCAGCCCCAGCATTTT
CASSQEVRGNQPQHF
>TRBV10-3|TRBJ2-3|-|once
TGTGCCATCCGGGGGGCCAGGACAGATACGCAGTATTTT
CAIRGARTDTQYF
>TRBV12-3/TRBV12-4|TRBJ2-7|TRBD1|-
TGTGCCAGCAGTGGACAGGAGAGACCCTACGAGCAGTACTTC
CASSGQERPYEQYF
>TRBV20-1|TRBJ2-1|-|-
TGCAGTGCCCAGCGCGAGGCGGGGTTCAATGAGCAGTTCTTC
CSAQREAGFNEQFF
>TRBV7-2|TRBJ2-5|-|once
TGTGCCAGCAGCAGGAGGGTTTGGGAGACCCAGTACTTC
CASSRRVWETQYF
>TRBV6-2/TRBV6-3|TRBJ2-7|-|-
TGTGCCAGCAGTTACTCGACAGGCGAGCAGTACTTC
CASSYSTGEQYF
>TRBV29-1|TRBJ2-5|TRBD2|-
TGCAGCGGTAACTGGGGACTAGGAATTCTTGGGCAGTACTTC
CSGNWGLGILGQYF
>TRBV30|TRBJ2-3|-|few
TGTGCCTGGAGCAGAGGCAGCTCAGGAGGAGATACGCAGTATTTT
CAWSRGSSGGDTQYF
>TRBV5-6|TRBJ2-7|TRBD1|-
TGTGCCAGCAGCTCTTGGGACAGGTCCCGCTACGAGCAGTACTTC
CASSSWDRSRYEQYF
>TRBV28|TRBJ2-7|TRBD2|few
TGTGCCACCACCTGGACTAGCGGAAGCTACGAGCAGTACTTC
CATTWTSGSYEQYF
>TRBV20-1|TRBJ2-5|TRBD1|-
TGCAGTGCGTCCAAAAAGGACAGGCAACTTCAAGAGACCCAGTACTTC
CSASKKDRQLQETQYF
>TRBV6-1|TRBJ2-1|TRBD2|-
TGTGCCAGCAGTGAACTAGCGGGAGGGACCGCCTACAATGAGCAGTTCTTC
CASSELAGGTAYNEQFF
>TRBV20-1|TRBJ2-1|-|-
TGCAGTGCTAGAGATGTGGTCCTCGAGCAGTTCTTC
CSARDVVLEQFF
>TRBV7-2|TRBJ1-6|-|few
TGTGCCAGCAGCTTCAGTTTGCAGGAAGGTTCACCCCTCCACTTT
CASSFSLQEGSPLHF
>TRBV6-4|TRBJ2-1|TRBD2|-
TGTGCCAGCAGTGTTGCCCCGGGGGAGGGTCCCCAGAATGAGCAGTTCTTC
CASSVAPGEGPQNEQFF
>TRBV27|TRBJ2-1|TRBD1|-
TGTGCCAGCAGTCCCCAGACAGGGAACAATGAGCAGTTCTTC
CASSPQTGNNEQFF
>TRBV7-9|TRBJ2-5|-|-
TGTGCCAGCAGCTCCCAGCGGACCCAGTACTTC
CASSSQRTQYF
>TRBV28|TRBJ2-7|-|-
TGTGCCAGCGAACGAGGATCGCCCTACGAGCAGTACTTC
CASERGSPYEQYF
>TRBV29-1|TRBJ2-1|TRBD2|-
TGCAGCGCTGGACTAGCGGGGGGTGTGCAGTTCTTC
CSAGLAGGVQFF
>TRBV4-1|TRBJ2-7|TRBD1|-
TGCGCCAGCAGCCAAGGGGACAGGGATAACGAGCAGTACTTC
CASSQGDRDNEQYF
>TRBV20-1|TRBJ2-7|-|few
TGCAGTGCTAGAGATGTCGCCCGGGATTCCCACACCTACGAGCAGTACTTC
CSARDVARDSHTYEQYF
>TRBV29-1|TRBJ2-7|TRBD1|-
TGCAGCGCTGAAATCGACAGGGGATACGAGCAGTACTTC
CSAEIDRGYEQYF
>TRBV3-1|TRBJ2-3|-|-
TGTGCCAGCAGCCAAGAACTACCTGGGGGGGGGCGTATAGATACGCAGTATTTT
CASSQELPGGGRIDTQYF
>TRBV28|TRBJ2-7|TRBD2|-
TGTGCCAGCAGTACTAGCGGGAGGGCGGACGAGCAGTACTTC
CASSTSGRADEQYF
>TRBV29-1|TRBJ2-7|TRBD1|-
TGCAGCGTTGGGACAGGTCTCATAAGGTCCCTCTACGAGCAGTACTTC
CSVGTGLIRSLYEQYF